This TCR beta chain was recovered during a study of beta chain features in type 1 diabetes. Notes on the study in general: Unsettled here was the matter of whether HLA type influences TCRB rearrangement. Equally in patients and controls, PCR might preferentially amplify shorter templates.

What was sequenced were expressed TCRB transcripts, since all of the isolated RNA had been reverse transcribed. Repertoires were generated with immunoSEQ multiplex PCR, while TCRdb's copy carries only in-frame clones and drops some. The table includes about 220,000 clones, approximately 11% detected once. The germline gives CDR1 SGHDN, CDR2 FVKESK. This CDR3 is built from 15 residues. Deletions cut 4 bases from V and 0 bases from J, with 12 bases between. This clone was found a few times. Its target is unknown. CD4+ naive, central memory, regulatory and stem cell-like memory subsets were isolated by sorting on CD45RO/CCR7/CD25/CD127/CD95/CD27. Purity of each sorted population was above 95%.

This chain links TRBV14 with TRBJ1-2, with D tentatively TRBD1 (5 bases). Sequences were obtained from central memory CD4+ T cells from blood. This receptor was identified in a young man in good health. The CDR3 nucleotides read TGTGCCAGCAGCCGGGGCGCCACCACTAACTATGGCTACACCTTC. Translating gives CASSRGATTNYGYTF. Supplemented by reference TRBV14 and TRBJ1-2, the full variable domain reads EAGVTQFPSHSVIEKGQTVTLRCDPISGHDNLYWYRRVMGKEIKFLLHFVKESKQDESGMPNNRFLAERTGGTYSTLKVQPAELEDSGVYFCASSRGATTNYGYTFGSGTRLTVV.